The 25 T cell receptor beta chains below were found in one sample sequenced in a study of shared clonotypes between healthy human individuals. Here immunoSEQ multiplex PCR was the method, and the copy in TCRdb shows in-frame clones only, minus some. The sample includes 950,000 to 1,300,000 clones, more than 65% seen only once; the top ten take about 1.5%. What was sequenced was memory CD4+ T cells sorted from blood. As to subset: CD45RA-negative fraction. Source of these receptors: a man between 18 and 29 years old in good health.

The CDR3 DNA follows: TGTGCCTGGAGCTTCGCGGGAGGGCCGGTCGACGAGCAGTACTTC. Protein product: CAWSFAGGPVDEQYF. This sequence joins TRBV30 and TRBJ2-7; 9 bases fit TRBD2. V lost 3 bases to trimming and J lost 5 bases; unmatched junction nucleotides: 11. The CDR3 sequence is 15 residues long. Germline CDR1 and CDR2: GTSNPN and SVGIG (reference sequence).

This clone came up a few times. V usage is TRBV4-1 and J usage is TRBJ1-5; perhaps TRBD1 as D (5 bases). V was shortened by 1 base and J by 5 bases, with 18 bases between the two germline ends. Per germline, CDR1 MGHRA and CDR2 YSYEKL. The CDR3 has 17 amino acids. The CDR3 here is CASSQARQSSGYQPQHF. CDR3 DNA: TGCGCCAGCAGCCAAGCGAGACAGTCGTCGGGCTATCAGCCCCAGCATTTT.

The CDR3 loop reads CASNPSGSGSSGELFF. The CDR3 DNA reads TGTGCCAGCAACCCGTCAGGTAGCGGGAGCTCCGGGGAGCTGTTTTTT. The rearrangement joins TRBV7-9 to TRBJ2-2; 9 bases map to TRBD2. V shed 7 bases, J shed 6 bases, and the junction held 12 bases outside the gene matches. CDR1 and CDR2 (germline): SEHNR, FQNEAQ (reference sequence). This CDR3 comprises 16 residues.

This clone was detected only once. This chain connects TRBV5-1 to TRBJ1-1; D is possibly TRBD1 (5 bases). The CDR3 is 16 amino acids. Germline-derived CDR1 and CDR2 are SGHRS and YFSETQ. Trimming took 4 bases from V and 1 from J, leaving 17 bases between them. CDR3 region: CASSPVGGRANTEAFF. In DNA, the CDR3 is TGCGCCAGCAGCCCGGTGGGGGGAAGGGCGAACACTGAAGCTTTCTTT.

The rearrangement joins TRBV7-9 to TRBJ2-6; no clear D gene. The CDR3 is made up of 15 amino acids. Germline lookup yields CDR1 SEHNR and CDR2 FQNEAQ (reference sequence). V was shortened by 1 base and J by 4 bases, with 8 bases between the two germline ends. In DNA form, the CDR3 reads TGTGCCAGCAGCTTAGTCTACCCAGGGGCCAACGTCCTGACTTTC. It encodes CASSLVYPGANVLTF.

This clone was picked up many times. This chain links TRBV6-1 with TRBJ2-3; maybe TRBD2 (5 bases). CDR1 is MNHNS and CDR2 is SASEGT in the germline V gene. The CDR3 is 14 residues long. V was pared by 8 bases and J by 6 bases, with 18 bases between. The CDR3 sequence: CASVAGGGLDTQYF. The CDR3 nucleotides read TGTGCCAGCGTGGCGGGCGGCGGGTTGGATACGCAGTATTTT.

This chain joins TRBV20-1 and TRBJ1-2, with D tentatively TRBD1 (6 bases). CDR3 length: 11 residues. The germline CDR1 and CDR2 sequences are DFQATT and SNEGSKA (reference sequence). Here the CDR3 reads CLLGGDYGYTF. DNA for the CDR3: TGCCTTCTAGGGGGGGACTATGGCTACACCTTC.

This clone has more than one count but fewer than ten. At one of its ends the junction is not consistent with the germline gene, which may arise from a read error. This sequence joins TRBV9 and TRBJ2-2, with D tentatively TRBD1 or TRBD2 (6 bases each). CDR3 length: 17 residues. The germline V gene encodes CDR1 SGDLS and CDR2 YYNGEE. The CDR3 sequence: CASSVATSGANTGELFF. DNA for the CDR3: TGTGCCAGCAGCGTAGCTACGTCGGGGGCGAATACCGGGGAGCTGTTTTTT.

Regarding this clone: This specimen includes other DNA sequences encoding the same CDR3. The chain recombines TRBV19 with TRBJ2-6, with D tentatively TRBD2 (5 bases). The CDR3 totals 15 residues. The germline V gene has CDR1 LNHDA and CDR2 SQIVND (reference sequence). Trimming shortened V by 3 bases and J by 3 bases, and 9 bases separated the two germline ends. The CDR3 DNA is TGTGCCAGTAGTATGGAAGGGAGTGGGGCCAACGTCCTGACTTTC. It yields the protein CASSMEGSGANVLTF.

This chain's CDR3 is CASSLGGLGVWEQYF. The CDR3 region has the DNA TGCGCCAGCAGCTTGGGCGGCTTGGGGGTGTGGGAGCAGTACTTC. The V gene is TRBV5-1, the J gene TRBJ2-7; D may correspond to TRBD1 or TRBD2 (5 bases each). Germline V CDR1 and CDR2: SGHRS, YFSETQ. Trimming took off 0 bases at V and 7 bases at J, with 17 bases between the two ends. This CDR3 spans 15 amino acids.

The J gene is TRBJ2-7, the V gene TRBV7-9; D perhaps matches TRBD1 (6 bases). This CDR3 contains 14 residues. Germline CDR1 is SEHNR and CDR2 is FQNEAQ (reference sequence). The ends were cut back, 4 bases at V and 2 bases at J, with 12 bases in the middle. The CDR3 DNA reads as TGTGCCAGCAGCTCACCGGGACACGCCTACGAGCAGTACTTC. It yields the protein CASSSPGHAYEQYF. The full variable domain, with the rest looked up from reference TRBV7-9 and TRBJ2-7, is DTGVSQNPRHKITKRGQNVTFRCDPISEHNRLYWYRQTLGQGPEFLTYFQNEAQLEKSRLLSDRFSAERPKGSFSTLEIQRTEQGDSAMYLCASSSPGHAYEQYFGPGTRLTVT.

Details on this clone: This may be a read error: a much more frequent sequence differs by one nucleotide. CDR3 sequence (DNA): TGTGCCAGCAGCTTTACCAGGGACACTGAAGCTTTCTTT. Amino acid sequence: CASSFTRDTEAFF. J is TRBJ1-1 and V is TRBV5-4; TRBD1 might be the D (5 bases). The CDR3 length is 13 residues. From germline, CDR1 is SGHNT and CDR2 YYREEE (reference sequence). The germline V and J ends were trimmed by 2 bases and 3 bases, with 8 bases remaining between them.

The table lists this clone with a count of one. The chain joins TRBV27 to TRBJ1-1; D gene uncertain. CDR3 length equals 13 residues. Germline CDR1 and CDR2: MNHEY and SMNVEV (reference sequence). The V gene lost 5 bases and the J gene lost 2 bases, with 9 bases spanning the gap. DNA for the CDR3: TGTGCCAGCAGTAAAACAAGTAACACTGAAGCTTTCTTT. Translated: CASSKTSNTEAFF.

In this sample, this clone turned up many times. The chain carries TRBV6-1 and TRBJ2-1; D gene unclear. Germline CDR1 reads MNHNS; CDR2 reads SASEGT. This CDR3 has 15 residues. Trimming took 4 bases from V and 3 from J, leaving 13 bases between them. The CDR3 spells CASSVTRISYNEQFF. DNA for the CDR3: TGTGCCAGCAGTGTCACGCGGATTAGCTACAATGAGCAGTTCTTC.

J is TRBJ1-2 and V is TRBV28; 9 bases line up with TRBD1. CDR3 length: 14 amino acids. Looked up from germline, CDR1 is MDHEN and CDR2 is SYDVKM. Trimming cost V 2 bases and J 4 bases; bases outside gene matches: 2. CDR3 protein: CASSLPDRGYGYTF. CDR3 coding DNA: TGTGCCAGCAGTTTACCGGACAGGGGCTATGGCTACACCTTC.

J is TRBJ2-1 and V is TRBV18, with 9 bases identical to TRBD2. Losses at the gene ends were 0 bases for V and 8 bases for J; bases not matched to a gene: 8. CDR3 length: 16 residues. Germline CDR1 and CDR2: KGHSH and LQKENI. CDR3 bases: TGTGCCAGCTCACCACCGTTAGCGGGAGTAATCCATGAGCAGTTCTTC. Its protein product is CASSPPLAGVIHEQFF.

This clone was recorded only once. The chain combines TRBV4-3 with TRBJ1-1, with D possibly matching TRBD1 (6 bases). Trimming shortened V by 1 base and J by 3 bases, and 12 bases separated the two germline ends. Looked up from germline, CDR1 is LGHNA and CDR2 is YSLEER. The CDR3 consists of 15 residues. CDR3 region: CASSQAQTGYTEAFF. CDR3 bases: TGCGCCAGCAGCCAAGCTCAGACAGGATACACTGAAGCTTTCTTT.

This clone was seen only a few times. J is TRBJ1-1 and V is TRBV6-6; D unclear. This CDR3 is 13 amino acids long. Germline loops: CDR1 MNHNY, CDR2 SVGAGI (reference sequence). V lost 5 bases to trimming and J lost 1 base, with 8 bases between them. CDR3 nucleotide sequence: TGTGCCAGCAGTCTCGGACCGAACACTGAAGCTTTCTTT. Its protein product is CASSLGPNTEAFF.

The chain links TRBV9 to TRBJ2-5, with D tentatively TRBD2 (6 bases). This CDR3 is 15 amino acids long. Germline assignment: CDR1 SGDLS and CDR2 YYNGEE. The V and J ends lost 4 bases and 5 bases respectively, with 18 bases between them. The CDR3 nucleotides read TGTGCCAGCAGCCCCCGGGAGAGGGGTGGGGAGACCCAGTACTTC. This encodes CASSPRERGGETQYF.

A few counts support this clone. The V and J genes are TRBV7-2 and TRBJ2-7, with 11 bases lining up with TRBD2. Germline V CDR1 and CDR2: SGHTA, FQGNSA. V was clipped by 0 bases and J by 3 bases; unmatched bases: 4. The CDR3 spans 16 residues. Here the CDR3 reads CASSLAELAGGYEQYF. CDR3 nucleotide sequence: TGTGCCAGCAGCTTAGCGGAGCTAGCGGGAGGCTACGAGCAGTACTTC.

In this sample, this clone turned up a few times. The CDR3 nucleotides are TGTGCCAGCAGATCGGACAGTTTGAACACTGAAGCTTTCTTT. Encoded protein: CASRSDSLNTEAFF. This chain uses TRBV2 with TRBJ1-1; TRBD1 might be the D (6 bases). Trimming cost V 6 bases and J 0 bases, with 11 bases left between them. This CDR3 contains 14 residues. CDR1 SNHLY and CDR2 FYNNEI come from the germline V gene.

The chain joins TRBV5-4 to TRBJ2-2; perhaps TRBD2 as D (6 bases). This CDR3 comprises 16 residues. CDR1 is SGHNT, CDR2 YYREEE, per germline (reference sequence). V shed 3 bases and J shed 7 bases, with 19 bases lying between them. CDR3 DNA: TGTGCCAGCAGCTCCAGGGACTCCCGAAAGGGCGGGGAGCTGTTTTTT. Protein: CASSSRDSRKGGELFF. The entire variable domain, with the rest obtained from reference TRBV5-4 and TRBJ2-2, is as follows: ETGVTQSPTHLIKTRGQQVTLRCSSQSGHNTVSWYQQALGQGPQFIFQYYREEENGRGNFPPRFSGLQFPNYSSELNVNALELDDSALYLCASSSRDSRKGGELFFGEGSRLTVL.

This clone was recorded many times. The CDR3, as DNA: TGTGCCAGCAGCTCCGACCACTACAATGAGCAGTTCTTC. Translated, it gives CASSSDHYNEQFF. This chain uses TRBV5-8 with TRBJ2-1, with D unresolved. Trimming stripped 3 bases from V and 3 bases from J, with 7 bases between. Germline CDR1 is SGHTS and CDR2 is YDEGEE. The CDR3 contains 13 residues.

This clone appeared once. The CDR3 spells CASSYPGTENSPLHF. The CDR3 DNA reads TGTGCCAGCAGTTACCCCGGGACAGAGAATTCACCCCTCCACTTT. The J gene is TRBJ1-6, the V gene TRBV6-6, with 7 bases that match TRBD1. This CDR3 has 15 amino acids. The V gene end was trimmed by 2 bases and the J gene end by 7 bases; junction bases not matched to a gene: 5. Germline-derived CDR1 and CDR2 are MNHNY and SVGAGI (reference sequence).

The rearrangement links TRBV7-2 to TRBJ2-3; D is possibly TRBD2 (5 bases). Germline V gene data show CDR1 as SGHTA and CDR2 as FQGNSA. The ends were cut back, 5 bases at V and 4 bases at J, with 19 bases in the middle. This CDR3 has 16 residues. CDR3 protein: CASSPLGGFGSDTQYF. The CDR3 nucleotides are TGTGCCAGCAGCCCACTTGGCGGGTTTGGGTCAGATACGCAGTATTTT.